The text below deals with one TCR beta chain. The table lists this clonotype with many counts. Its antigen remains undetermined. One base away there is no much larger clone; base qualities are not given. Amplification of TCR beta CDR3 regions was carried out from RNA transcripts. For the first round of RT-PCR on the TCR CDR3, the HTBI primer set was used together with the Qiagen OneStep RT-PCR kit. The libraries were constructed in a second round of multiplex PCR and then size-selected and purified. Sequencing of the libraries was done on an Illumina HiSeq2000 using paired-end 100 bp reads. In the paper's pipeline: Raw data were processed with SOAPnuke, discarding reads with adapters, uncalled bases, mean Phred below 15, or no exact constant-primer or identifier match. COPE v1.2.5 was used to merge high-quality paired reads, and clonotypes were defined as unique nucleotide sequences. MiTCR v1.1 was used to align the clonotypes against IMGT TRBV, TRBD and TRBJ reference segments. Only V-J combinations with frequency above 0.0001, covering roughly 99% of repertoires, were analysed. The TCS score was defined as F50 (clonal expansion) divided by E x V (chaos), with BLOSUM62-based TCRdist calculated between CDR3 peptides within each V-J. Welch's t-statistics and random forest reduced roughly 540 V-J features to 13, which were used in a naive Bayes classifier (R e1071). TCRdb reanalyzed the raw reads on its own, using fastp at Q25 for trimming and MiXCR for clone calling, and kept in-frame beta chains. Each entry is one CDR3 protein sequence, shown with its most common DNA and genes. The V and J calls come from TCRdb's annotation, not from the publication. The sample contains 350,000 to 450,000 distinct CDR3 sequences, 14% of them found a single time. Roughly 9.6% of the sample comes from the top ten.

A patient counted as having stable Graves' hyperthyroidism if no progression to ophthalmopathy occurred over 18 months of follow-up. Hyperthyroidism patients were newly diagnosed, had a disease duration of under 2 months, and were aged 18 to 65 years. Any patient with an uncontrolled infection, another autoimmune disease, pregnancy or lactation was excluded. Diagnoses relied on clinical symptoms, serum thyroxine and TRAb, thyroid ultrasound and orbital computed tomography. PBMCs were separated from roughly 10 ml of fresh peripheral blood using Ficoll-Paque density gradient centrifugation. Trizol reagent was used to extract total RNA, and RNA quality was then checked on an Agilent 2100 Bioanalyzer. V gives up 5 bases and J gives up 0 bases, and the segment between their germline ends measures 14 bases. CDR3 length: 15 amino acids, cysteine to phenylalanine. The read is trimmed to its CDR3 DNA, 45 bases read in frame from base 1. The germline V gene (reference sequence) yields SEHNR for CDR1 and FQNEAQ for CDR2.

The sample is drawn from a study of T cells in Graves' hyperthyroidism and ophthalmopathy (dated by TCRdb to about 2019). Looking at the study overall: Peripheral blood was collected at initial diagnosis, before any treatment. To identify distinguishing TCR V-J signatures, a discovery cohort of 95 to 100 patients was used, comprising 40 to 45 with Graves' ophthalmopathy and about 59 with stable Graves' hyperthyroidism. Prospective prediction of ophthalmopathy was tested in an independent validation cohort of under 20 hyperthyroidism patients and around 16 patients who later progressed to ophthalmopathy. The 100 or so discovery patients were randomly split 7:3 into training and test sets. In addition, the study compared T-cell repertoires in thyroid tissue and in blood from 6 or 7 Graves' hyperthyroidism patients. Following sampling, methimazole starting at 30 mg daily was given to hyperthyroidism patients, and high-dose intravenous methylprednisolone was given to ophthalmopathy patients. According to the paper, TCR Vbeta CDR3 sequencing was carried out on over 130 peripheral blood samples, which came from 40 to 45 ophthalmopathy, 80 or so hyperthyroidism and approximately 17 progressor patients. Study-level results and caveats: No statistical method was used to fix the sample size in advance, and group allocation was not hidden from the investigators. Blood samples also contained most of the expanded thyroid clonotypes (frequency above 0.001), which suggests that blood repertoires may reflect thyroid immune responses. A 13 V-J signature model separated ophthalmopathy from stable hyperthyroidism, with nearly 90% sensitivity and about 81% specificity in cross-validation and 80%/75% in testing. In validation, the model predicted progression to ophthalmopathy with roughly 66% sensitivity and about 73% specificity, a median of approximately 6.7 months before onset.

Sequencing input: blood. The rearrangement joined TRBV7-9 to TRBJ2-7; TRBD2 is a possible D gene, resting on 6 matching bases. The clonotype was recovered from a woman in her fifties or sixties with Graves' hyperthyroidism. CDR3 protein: CASSPDAGSSYEQYF. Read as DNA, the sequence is TGTGCCAGCAGCCCCGATGCGGGAAGCTCCTACGAGCAGTACTTC.